This T cell receptor (beta chain) was identified in a study of regulatory T cells in long-lasting Graves disease. The authors built TCR beta libraries using iRepertoire HTBI primers and Arm-PCR of CDR3 regions. MiXCR, run by TCRdb on the multiplex PCR reads, gives a single entry per CDR3 protein. The table records around 420,000 distinct CDR3 sequences, over 14% of them present only once. The V end lost 6 bases, the J end lost 2 bases, and 12 bases lay between the germline ends. The CDR3 runs 14 residues. Documented time point: newly diagnosed GD, antithyroid drugs for less than 3 months. Isolated PBMC RNA provided the starting material for the TCR library. The study, taken as a whole, reports: Favoring TRBV28, TRBJ1-2 and TRBJ2-5 was a feature seen in persistent disease.

This clonotype was seen many times. Its specificity is not known. This sample was also put to use in a study of T cells in Graves' hyperthyroidism and ophthalmopathy. That investigation notes: Primed by the HTBI set, a first-round RT-PCR was run on the TCR CDR3. From stable hyperthyroidism, ophthalmopathy was separated by a 13 V-J model.

The TCR was taken from a woman between 40 and 55 years old with Graves disease. The sequences come from peripheral blood mononuclear cells (PBMCs), collected at new diagnosis, from a patient treated with antithyroid drugs. J is TRBJ2-3 and V is TRBV12-3 or TRBV12-4; D is perhaps TRBD1 (6 bases). CDR3 region: CASSPGTPTDTQYF. CDR3 nucleotides: TGTGCCAGCAGCCCTGGGACACCCACAGATACGCAGTATTTT.